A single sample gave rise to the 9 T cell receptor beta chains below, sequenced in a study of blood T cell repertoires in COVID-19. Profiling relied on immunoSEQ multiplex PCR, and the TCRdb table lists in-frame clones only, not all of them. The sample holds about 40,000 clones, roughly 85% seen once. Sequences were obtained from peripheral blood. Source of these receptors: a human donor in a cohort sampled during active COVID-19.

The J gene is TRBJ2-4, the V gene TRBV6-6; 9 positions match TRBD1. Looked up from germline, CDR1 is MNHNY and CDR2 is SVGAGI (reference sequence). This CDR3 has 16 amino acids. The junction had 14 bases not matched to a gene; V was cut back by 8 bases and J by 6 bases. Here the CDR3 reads CASQRIQGAHGNIQYF. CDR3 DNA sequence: TGTGCCAGCCAAAGAATACAGGGGGCGCATGGAAACATTCAGTACTTC.

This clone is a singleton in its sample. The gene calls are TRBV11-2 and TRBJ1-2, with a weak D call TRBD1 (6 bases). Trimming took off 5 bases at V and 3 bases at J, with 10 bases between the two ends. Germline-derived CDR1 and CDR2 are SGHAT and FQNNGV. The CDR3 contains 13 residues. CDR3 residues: CASSLGQYYGYTF. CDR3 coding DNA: TGTGCCAGCAGCCTAGGACAGTACTATGGCTACACCTTC.

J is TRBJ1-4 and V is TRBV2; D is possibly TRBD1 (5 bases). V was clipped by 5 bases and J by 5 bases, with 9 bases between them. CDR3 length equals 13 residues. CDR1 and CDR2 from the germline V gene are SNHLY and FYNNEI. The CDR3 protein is CASSRDSNEKLFF. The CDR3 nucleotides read TGTGCCAGCAGTCGGGACTCCAATGAAAAACTGTTTTTT.

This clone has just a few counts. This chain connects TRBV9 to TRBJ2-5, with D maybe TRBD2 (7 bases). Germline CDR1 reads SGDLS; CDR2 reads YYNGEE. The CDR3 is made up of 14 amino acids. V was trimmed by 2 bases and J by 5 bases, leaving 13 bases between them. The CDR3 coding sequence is TGTGCCAGCAGCGTGTCGGGGGGCCTTGAGACCCAGTACTTC. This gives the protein CASSVSGGLETQYF.

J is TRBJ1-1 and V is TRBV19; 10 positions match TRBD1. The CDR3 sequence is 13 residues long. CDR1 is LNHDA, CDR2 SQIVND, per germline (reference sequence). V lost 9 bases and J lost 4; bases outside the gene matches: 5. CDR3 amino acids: CASIRDRGTEAFF. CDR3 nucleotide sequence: TGTGCCAGCATCCGGGACAGGGGCACTGAAGCTTTCTTT. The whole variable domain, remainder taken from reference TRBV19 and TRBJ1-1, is DGGITQSPKYLFRKEGQNVTLSCEQNLNHDAMYWYRQDPGQGLRLIYYSQIVNDFQKGDIAEGYSVSREKKESFPLTVTSAQKNPTAFYLCASIRDRGTEAFFGQGTRLTVV.

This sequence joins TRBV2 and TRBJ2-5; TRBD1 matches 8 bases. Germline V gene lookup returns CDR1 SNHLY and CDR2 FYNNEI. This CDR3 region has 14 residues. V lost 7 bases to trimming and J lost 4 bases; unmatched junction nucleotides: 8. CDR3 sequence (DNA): TGTGCCAGCACTGGACAGGGAATGGGAGAGACCCAGTACTTC. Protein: CASTGQGMGETQYF.

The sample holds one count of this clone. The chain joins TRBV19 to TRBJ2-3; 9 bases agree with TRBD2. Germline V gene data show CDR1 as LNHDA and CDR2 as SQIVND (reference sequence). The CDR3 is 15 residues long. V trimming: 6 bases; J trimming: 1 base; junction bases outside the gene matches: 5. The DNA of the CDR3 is TGTGCCAGTAGCAGCAGCGGGGGGCGCACAGATACGCAGTATTTT. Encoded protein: CASSSSGGRTDTQYF.

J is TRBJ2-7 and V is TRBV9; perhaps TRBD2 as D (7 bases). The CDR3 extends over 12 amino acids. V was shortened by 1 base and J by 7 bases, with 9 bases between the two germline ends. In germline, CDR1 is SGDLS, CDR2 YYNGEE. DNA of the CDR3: TGTGCCAGCAGCGTAAGGGGGGGAGAGCAGTACTTC. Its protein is CASSVRGGEQYF.

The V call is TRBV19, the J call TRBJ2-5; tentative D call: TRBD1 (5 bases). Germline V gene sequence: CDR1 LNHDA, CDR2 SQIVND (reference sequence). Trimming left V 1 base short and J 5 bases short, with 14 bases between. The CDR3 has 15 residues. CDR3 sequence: CASSIGPETVETQYF. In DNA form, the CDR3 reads TGTGCCAGTAGTATAGGGCCCGAGACAGTTGAGACCCAGTACTTC.